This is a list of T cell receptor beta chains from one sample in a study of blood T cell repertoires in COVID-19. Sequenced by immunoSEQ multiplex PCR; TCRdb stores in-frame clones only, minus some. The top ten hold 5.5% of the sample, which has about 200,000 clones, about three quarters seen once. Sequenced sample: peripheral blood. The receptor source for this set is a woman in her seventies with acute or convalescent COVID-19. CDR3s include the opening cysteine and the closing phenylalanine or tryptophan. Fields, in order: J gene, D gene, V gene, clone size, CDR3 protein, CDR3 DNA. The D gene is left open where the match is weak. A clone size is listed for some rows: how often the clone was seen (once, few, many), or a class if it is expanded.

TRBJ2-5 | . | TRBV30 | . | CAWSPGQPQETQYF | TGTGCCTGGAGTCCTGGGCAGCCCCAAGAGACCCAGTACTTC
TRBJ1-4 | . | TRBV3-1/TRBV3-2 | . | CASSPGGLGAEKLFF | TGTGCCAGCAGCCCCGGTGGTCTAGGGGCTGAAAAACTGTTTTTT
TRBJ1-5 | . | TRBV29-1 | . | CSVLISNQPQHF | TGCAGCGTTTTAATTAGCAATCAGCCCCAGCATTTT
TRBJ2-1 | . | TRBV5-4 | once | CASSHQGPGDNEQFF | TGTGCCAGCAGCCATCAAGGACCGGGGGACAATGAGCAGTTCTTC
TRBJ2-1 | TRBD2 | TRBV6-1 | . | CASSEGGIAGNEQFF | TGTGCCAGCAGTGAGGGCGGGATAGCGGGAAATGAGCAGTTCTTC
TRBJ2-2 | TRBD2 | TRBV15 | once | CATSREGTSLLTGELFF | TGTGCCACCAGCAGGGAAGGGACTAGCCTTCTCACCGGGGAGCTGTTTTTT
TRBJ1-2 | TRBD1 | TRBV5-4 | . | CASSTGTEFGYGYTF | TGTGCCAGCAGCACCGGGACAGAATTCGGGTATGGCTACACCTTC
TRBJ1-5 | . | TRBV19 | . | CASSIPRYSNQPQHF | TGTGCCAGTAGTATCCCGCGGTATAGCAATCAGCCCCAGCATTTT
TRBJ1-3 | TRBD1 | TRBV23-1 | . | CASSQLGTGTGNTIYF | TGCGCCAGCAGTCAACTCGGGACAGGGACTGGAAACACCATATATTTT
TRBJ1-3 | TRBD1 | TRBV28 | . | CASSPLDRTGNTIYF | TGTGCCAGCAGTCCCCTGGACAGGACTGGAAACACCATATATTTT
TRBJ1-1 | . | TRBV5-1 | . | CASSLRTENTEAFF | TGCGCCAGCAGCTTACGGACAGAGAACACTGAAGCTTTCTTT
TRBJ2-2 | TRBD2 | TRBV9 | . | CASSVATTTMSGRASGELFF | TGTGCCAGCAGCGTAGCTACAACTACTATGAGCGGGAGGGCCTCCGGGGAGCTGTTTTTT
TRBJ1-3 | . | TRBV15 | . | CATSSGLGDTIYF | TGTGCCACCAGCAGTGGGTTAGGAGACACCATATATTTT
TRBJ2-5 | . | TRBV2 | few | CGSSGQETQYF | TGTGGGAGTAGCGGACAAGAGACCCAGTACTTC
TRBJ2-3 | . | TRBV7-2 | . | CASSPDLITDTQYF | TGTGCCAGCAGCCCTGACTTGATCACAGATACGCAGTATTTT
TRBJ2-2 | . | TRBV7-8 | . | CASSPKPGELFF | TGTGCCAGCAGCCCCAAGCCCGGGGAGCTGTTTTTT
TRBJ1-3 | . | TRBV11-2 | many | CASSFGGASSGNTIYF | TGTGCCAGCAGCTTTGGCGGAGCCAGCTCTGGAAACACCATATATTTT
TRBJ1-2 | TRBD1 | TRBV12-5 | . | CASGLQGAGGYTF | TGTGCTAGTGGTTTACAGGGGGCAGGGGGCTACACCTTC
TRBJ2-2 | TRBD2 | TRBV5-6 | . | CASSLQGGRYTGELFF | TGTGCCAGCAGCTTGCAGGGCGGGAGATATACCGGGGAGCTGTTTTTT
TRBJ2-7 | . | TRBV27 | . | CASSLLADSYEQYF | TGTGCCAGCAGTTTACTGGCGGACTCCTACGAGCAGTACTTC
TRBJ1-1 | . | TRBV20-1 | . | CSPHEGREAFF | TGCAGCCCTCATGAGGGCCGTGAAGCTTTCTTT
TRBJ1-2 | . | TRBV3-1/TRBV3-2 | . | CASSQTDANYGYTF | TGTGCCAGCAGCCAAACAGATGCTAACTATGGCTACACCTTC
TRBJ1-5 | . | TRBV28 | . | CASSSTTGYNQPQHF | TGTGCCAGCAGTTCAACCACAGGCTACAATCAGCCCCAGCATTTT
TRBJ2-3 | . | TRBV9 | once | CASSGAPGDTQYF | TGTGCCAGCAGCGGGGCCCCCGGAGATACGCAGTATTTT
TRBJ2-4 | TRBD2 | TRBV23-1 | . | CASSLNPASGWGYF | TGCGCCAGCAGTCTAAACCCGGCTAGCGGCTGGGGGTACTTC
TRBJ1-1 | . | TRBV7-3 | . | CASSLSGNTEAFF | TGTGCCAGCAGCTTAAGCGGGAACACTGAAGCTTTCTTT
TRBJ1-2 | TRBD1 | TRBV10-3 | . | CAISEGQGSNYGYTF | TGTGCCATCAGTGAGGGACAGGGATCTAACTATGGCTACACCTTC
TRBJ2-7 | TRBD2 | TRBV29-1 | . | CSVGGGSYEQYF | TGCAGCGTTGGGGGCGGGAGTTACGAGCAGTACTTC
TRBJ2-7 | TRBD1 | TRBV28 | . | CASSPRDRRYYEQYF | TGTGCCAGCAGTCCTCGGGACAGGAGGTACTACGAGCAGTACTTC
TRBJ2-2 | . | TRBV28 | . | CASAPGVKDTGELFF | TGTGCCAGCGCCCCAGGGGTGAAGGACACCGGGGAGCTGTTTTTT
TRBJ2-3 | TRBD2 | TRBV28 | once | CASTSSGSTSDTQYF | TGTGCCAGCACCTCTAGCGGGAGCACTTCAGATACGCAGTATTTT
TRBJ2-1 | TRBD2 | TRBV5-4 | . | CASSRGTSGNDEQFF | TGTGCCAGCAGCAGGGGGACTAGCGGGAACGATGAGCAGTTCTTC
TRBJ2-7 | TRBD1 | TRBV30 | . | CAWSAGTVNYEQYF | TGTGCCTGGAGTGCCGGGACAGTCAACTACGAGCAGTACTTC
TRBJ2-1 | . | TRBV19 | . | CASSISLIVSSYNEQFF | TGTGCCAGTAGTATTTCCCTGATTGTTAGCTCCTACAATGAGCAGTTCTTC
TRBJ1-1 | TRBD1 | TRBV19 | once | CASRDRGSNTEAFF | TGTGCCTCAAGGGACAGGGGATCGAACACTGAAGCTTTCTTT
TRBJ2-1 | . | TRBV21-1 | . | CASSKVCTGREVGNEQFF | TGTGCCAGCAGCAAAGTTTGTACAGGAAGGGAGGTGGGGAATGAGCAGTTCTTC
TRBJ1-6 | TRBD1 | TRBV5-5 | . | CASRPTGFGSPLHF | TGTGCCAGCAGACCGACAGGGTTTGGTTCACCCCTCCACTTT
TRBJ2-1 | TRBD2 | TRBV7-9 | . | CASSLSASGIYNEQFF | TGTGCCAGCAGCTTATCGGCTAGCGGGATCTACAATGAGCAGTTCTTC
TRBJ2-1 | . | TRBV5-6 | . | CASSPQSGSLNEQFF | TGTGCCAGCAGCCCTCAGTCGGGGAGTCTCAATGAGCAGTTCTTC
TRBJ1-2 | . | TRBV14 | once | CASSQKTGYGYTF | TGTGCCAGCAGCCAGAAGACAGGCTATGGCTACACCTTC
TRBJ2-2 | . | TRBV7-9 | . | CASSKSGLPYTGELFF | TGTGCCAGCAGCAAATCGGGACTGCCCTACACCGGGGAGCTGTTTTTT